This T cell receptor beta chain comes out of a study of T-cell reconstitution after alpha-beta-depleted transplantation in children listed by TCRdb under 2016. Study-level background: T-cell immune reconstitution after TCRalphabeta/CD19-depleted allogeneic hematopoietic cell transplantation in children was quantitatively tracked in the study by means of TCR repertoire profiling.

Libraries were built with PCR. The sequencing machine was an Illumina HiSeq 2500. TCR library preparation used molecular barcoding, with unique molecular identifiers applied to normalize quantification of the TCRbeta repertoire. The public sequencing data were trimmed at Q25 with fastp and processed into clonotypes with MiXCR by TCRdb, which kept only in-frame beta chains. A single entry per CDR3 protein holds the most common genes and DNA from its merged rows. This sample holds about 830,000 distinct CDR3 sequences; approximately 15% were observed only once. The top ten hold 5% of the sample. According to the study, the label for this sample's treatment or condition signals: allogeneic hematopoietic cell transplantation with graft depleted of TCRalphabeta T cells and CD19 B cells. The transplant recipients were children given TCRalphabeta/CD19-depleted allogeneic hematopoietic cell grafts. This clonotype showed up many times. Its antigen is currently not known. No per-base quality is available; no much larger clone lies one base away.

CDR1 is given as MGHRA and CDR2 as YSYEKL, both from the germline V gene. CDR3 length: 17 amino acids, cysteine to phenylalanine. Only the CDR3 portion is preserved as DNA: 51 bases, with reading frame beginning at the first base. V has 0 bases trimmed and J has 6 bases trimmed; junction bases matching no gene number 6. Broader findings and caveats from the paper: Over the following months the frequencies of hyperexpanded clones went down, and after one year T-cell counts and TCRbeta diversity were mostly credited to newly produced T cells. The apparently early recovery of alphabetaT-cell counts about two months after transplant reportedly depended on only several hundred rapidly expanded clones that came from non-depleted graft cells. In some patients, the high TCRbeta diversity seen at day 60 was put down to recipient T cells and intrathymic progenitors that had survived conditioning.

The source is a male patient younger than 18 who had a stem cell transplant for acute lymphoblastic leukemia, so the T cells may come from the graft donor. The source material was PBMCs, mostly from graft donor cells, sampled 360 days after TCRalphabeta/CD19-depleted stem cell transplant. The V and J genes are TRBV4-1 and TRBJ2-1, and 12 junction bases match TRBD1. The CDR3: CASSQDGTGGVSNEQFF. The bases read TGCGCCAGCAGCCAAGATGGGACAGGGGGCGTCAGCAATGAGCAGTTCTTC.